This entry is about one T cell receptor beta chain. Data came from immunoSEQ multiplex PCR; TCRdb stores just in-frame clones and leaves some out. This sample has 95,000 to 150,000 clones; 80% to 85% occur once, and the top ten carry approximately 3.5%. The sample originates from a study of blood T cell repertoires in COVID-19. V was trimmed by 2 bases and J by 4 bases, leaving 9 bases between them. Germline lookup yields CDR1 MNHEY and CDR2 SVGAGI. This CDR3 is built from 13 residues. The receptor comes from a woman in her twenties or thirties who had recovered from COVID-19. This chain uses TRBV6-5 with TRBJ2-7, with D tentatively TRBD2 (6 bases). The material sequenced was PBMCs or T cells enriched from blood (not recorded which). CDR3 residues: CASSYPGSYEQYF. DNA of the CDR3: TGTGCCAGCAGTTACCCCGGGAGTTACGAGCAGTACTTC.